One sample yielded the 13 T cell receptor beta chains listed below, sequenced in a study of T cell responses to AZD1222 COVID-19 vaccine. Assay used: immunoSEQ multiplex PCR; TCRdb lists only in-frame clones, some missing. This table has some 120,000 clones, around 89% appearing once. This specimen was peripheral blood, taken on day 0 of MenACWY control vaccination. The receptors shown here come from an adult in good health.

The J gene is TRBJ2-1, the V gene TRBV4-1; 8 bases agree with TRBD2. With V trimmed by 2 bases and J by 4 bases, 4 bases remained unmatched. CDR3 length: 15 amino acids. Germline values: CDR1 MGHRA, CDR2 YSYEKL. This CDR3 reads CASSQPGLEYNEQFF. CDR3 coding DNA: TGCGCCAGCAGCCAACCGGGACTAGAGTACAATGAGCAGTTCTTC.

This chain joins TRBV29-1 and TRBJ1-1; no firm D call. Germline V gene lookup returns CDR1 SQVTM and CDR2 ANQGSEA. The CDR3 covers 12 residues. Deletions cut 3 bases from V and 6 bases from J, with 11 bases between. The CDR3 nucleotides read TGCAGCGTTGATTCGGGTAGGGCTGAAGCTTTCTTT. Translated, it gives CSVDSGRAEAFF.

This clone appeared a few times. V is TRBV7-7 and J is TRBJ2-7, with D perhaps matching TRBD1 or TRBD2 (5 bases each). This CDR3 contains 13 residues. V was shortened by 0 bases and J by 6 bases, with 9 bases between the two germline ends. CDR1 SSHAT and CDR2 FNYEAQ come from the germline V gene (reference sequence). The CDR3 DNA is TGTGCCAGCAGCTTAGCTAGGGGACGCGAGCAGTACTTC. This encodes CASSLARGREQYF.

This chain connects TRBV5-4 to TRBJ1-4; 7 bases are a match to TRBD1. The CDR3 sequence is 14 residues long. V was pared by 4 bases and J by 6 bases, with 6 bases of the junction left unmatched. CDR1 and CDR2 from the germline V gene are SGHNT and YYREEE (reference sequence). The CDR3: CASSLFGTDEKLFF. The CDR3 DNA is TGTGCCAGCAGCCTGTTTGGGACAGATGAAAAACTGTTTTTT.

The chain employs TRBV11-2 and TRBJ1-2, with D hard to call. Trimming pared 5 bases from V and 3 bases from J, leaving 4 bases between. This CDR3 is 11 amino acids long. From germline, CDR1 is SGHAT and CDR2 FQNNGV. The CDR3 DNA follows: TGTGCCAGCAGCCCAGACTATGGCTACACCTTC. Translated: CASSPDYGYTF.

The chain carries TRBV6-5 and TRBJ2-1, with D possibly matching TRBD1 (5 bases). Germline V CDR1 and CDR2: MNHEY, SVGAGI. The CDR3 is made up of 15 amino acids. Between the trimmed V and J ends, which lost 4 bases and 7 bases, there was a span of 17 bases. This CDR3 is CASSSLPRGRNEQFF. The CDR3 bases are TGTGCCAGCAGTTCTCTACCTAGGGGAAGGAATGAGCAGTTCTTC.

This clone was recorded once. V gene TRBV4-1 combines with J gene TRBJ1-2; D is undetermined. With 2 bases removed from V and 9 bases from J, the gap between germline ends came to 10 bases. Germline CDR1 and CDR2: MGHRA and YSYEKL. This CDR3 spans 12 amino acids. The CDR3 DNA reads TGCGCCAGCAGCCAAAGTTCTGGCCGCTACACCTTC. Its protein product is CASSQSSGRYTF.

V is TRBV3-1 (or the pseudogene TRBV3-2) and J is TRBJ2-2, with D uncertain. There are 14 residues in the CDR3. Germline loops: CDR1 LGHDT, CDR2 YNNKEL (reference sequence). V lost 2 bases, J lost 6 bases, and 10 bases lay in between. The CDR3 here is CASSQSGLAGELFF. CDR3 DNA: TGTGCCAGCAGCCAATCCGGCTTGGCCGGGGAGCTGTTTTTT.

The genes are TRBV11-3 and TRBJ2-7; perhaps TRBD2 as D (7 bases). V lost 5 bases and J 0 bases, leaving 23 bases between the germline ends. Germline values: CDR1 SGHNT, CDR2 YENEEA. The CDR3 extends over 18 amino acids. The CDR3 DNA reads as TGTGCCAGCAGCCACCTCCAGTCGGGGGGCGGGAGCTCCTACGAGCAGTACTTC. Translating gives CASSHLQSGGGSSYEQYF.

This chain connects TRBV19 to TRBJ1-1; 8 bases match TRBD1. The V gene end was trimmed by 0 bases and the J gene end by 7 bases; junction bases not matched to a gene: 4. The CDR3 has 14 amino acids. The germline V gene has CDR1 LNHDA and CDR2 SQIVND (reference sequence). The CDR3 coding sequence is TGTGCCAGTAGTATAGAAGACAGGGGAGGTGAAGCTTTCTTT. Its translation is CASSIEDRGGEAFF.

V and J are TRBV6-6 and TRBJ1-1; TRBD1 matches 12 bases. V gave up 5 bases and J gave up 7 bases; unmatched junction bases: 17. The CDR3 spans 18 residues. Germline-derived CDR1 and CDR2 are MNHNY and SVGAGI (reference sequence). The CDR3 nucleotides read TGTGCCAGCAGTCCGAGGGACAGGGGGCCTTGGTTGACCGTTGAAGCTTTCTTT. Protein: CASSPRDRGPWLTVEAFF.

This chain joins TRBV7-2 and TRBJ1-6; no definite D call. CDR1 and CDR2 (germline): SGHTA, FQGNSA. The V end lost 3 bases, the J end lost 10 bases, and 7 bases lay between the germline ends. The length of the CDR3 is 12 residues. CDR3 nucleotide sequence: TGTGCCAGCAGCTTGGAGAGATCACCCCTCCACTTT. It is translated as CASSLERSPLHF. The full variable domain, in which reference TRBV7-2 and TRBJ1-6 provide the parts outside the CDR3, is GAGVSQSPSNKVTEKGKDVELRCDPISGHTALYWYRQSLGQGLEFLIYFQGNSAPDKSGLPSDRFSAERTGGSVSTLTIQRTQQEDSAVYLCASSLERSPLHFGNGTRLTVT.

The V call is TRBV5-6, the J call TRBJ2-7; D gene uncertain. This CDR3 has 15 amino acids. Trimming took off 3 bases at V and 4 bases at J, with 17 bases between the two ends. Germline V gives CDR1 SGHDT, CDR2 YYEEEE. As DNA, the CDR3 is TGTGCCAGCAGCTACAAGACGGAGCTTTCATACGAGCAGTACTTC. Encoded protein: CASSYKTELSYEQYF. The complete variable domain, with remaining parts taken from reference TRBV5-6 and TRBJ2-7, reads DAGVTQSPTHLIKTRGQQVTLRCSPKSGHDTVSWYQQALGQGPQFIFQYYEEEERQRGNFPDRFSGHQFPNYSSELNVNALLLGDSALYLCASSYKTELSYEQYFGPGTRLTVT.